This T cell receptor (beta chain) was sequenced in a study of T cells in tuberculosis. Overall study findings and caveats: Shorter CDR3-alpha in active tuberculosis partly drove smaller distances. Smaller distances to GMM-specific TCRs suggested their expansion in active tuberculosis. Samples were chosen by availability of cryopreserved specimens.

The CDR3 consists of 14 residues. Trimming left V 7 bases short and J 3 bases short, with 13 bases between. The germline CDR1 and CDR2 sequences are LNHDA and SQIVND (reference sequence). As regards this clone: Its antigen is unknown.

Profiling relied on immunoSEQ multiplex PCR, and the TCRdb table lists in-frame clones only, not all of them. The top ten hold about 3.7% of the sample, which has some 40,000 clones, approximately 95% seen once. The source is a donor aged 10 to 29 with latent tuberculosis or without tuberculosis infection. Sequences were obtained from PBMCs. The chain joins TRBV19 to TRBJ2-1; D perhaps matches TRBD1 (6 bases). CDR3 nucleotides: TGTGCCAGTATCCAGGGGCAGAACTACAATGAGCAGTTCTTC. It encodes CASIQGQNYNEQFF.